These 28 T cell receptor beta chains were all obtained from the same sample, sequenced in a study of T cell responses to AZD1222 COVID-19 vaccine (dated by TCRdb to the early 2020s). Library construction relied on the immunoSEQ multiplex PCR assay. Sourced from immuneACCESS, this table was stored by TCRdb with only in-frame sequences that have V and J called. A share of the clones is absent; for the studies checked, an unresolved V gene accounts for under half, and the remainder has no known explanation. In this sample the table shows some 160,000 clones, 85% to 95% of which occur a single time. Of the sample, 0.7% to 0.9% falls within the top ten clones. Per the publication, the time point label means: baseline before first vaccination. This material consisted of peripheral blood, taken on day 0 of AZD1222 vaccination. These receptors were collected from an adult in good health.

V and J are TRBV3-1 (or the pseudogene TRBV3-2) and TRBJ2-3; the D gene is possibly TRBD2 (5 bases). With 8 bases removed from V and 0 bases from J, the gap between germline ends came to 18 bases. CDR1 is LGHDT, CDR2 YNNKEL, per germline (reference sequence). The CDR3 length is 16 residues. DNA for the CDR3: TGTGCCAGCCCGGCTCGGGGAAGTCGTAGCACAGATACGCAGTATTTT. Amino acids: CASPARGSRSTDTQYF.

The chain links TRBV5-1 to TRBJ1-6; D may be TRBD1 (6 bases). The CDR3 runs 14 residues. Per germline, CDR1 SGHRS and CDR2 YFSETQ. Trimming removed 3 bases at V and 10 bases at J, with 14 bases between. For the CDR3, the DNA is TGCGCCAGCAGCTGGACGGGGGCTGGCTCACCCCTCCACTTT. It yields the protein CASSWTGAGSPLHF. Full variable domain (remainder filled in from reference TRBV5-1 and TRBJ1-6): KAGVTQTPRYLIKTRGQQVTLSCSPISGHRSVSWYQQTPGQGLQFLFEYFSETQRNKGNFPGRFSGRQFSNSRSEMNVSTLELGDSALYLCASSWTGAGSPLHFGNGTRLTVT.

This clone showed up just once. The chain recombines TRBV6-5 with TRBJ2-7; a possible D gene is TRBD1 (7 bases). Trimming stripped 6 bases from V and 1 base from J, with 13 bases between. Per germline, CDR1 MNHEY and CDR2 SVGAGI. The length of the CDR3 is 14 residues. The CDR3 region is CASRVSGGSYEQYF. In DNA form, the CDR3 reads TGTGCCAGCAGGGTCTCAGGGGGGTCCTACGAGCAGTACTTC.

The rearrangement links TRBV7-9 to TRBJ1-2, with unresolved D. Germline values: CDR1 SEHNR, CDR2 FQNEAQ (reference sequence). This CDR3 spans 15 amino acids. V was cut by 5 bases and J by 6 bases, with 19 bases left in between. CDR3 DNA sequence: TGTGCCAGCAGCCTAATGCAGGCGGATTATCATGGCTACACCTTC. Amino acids: CASSLMQADYHGYTF.

The chain employs TRBV19 and TRBJ1-5, with 7 nucleotides matching TRBD1. The CDR3 consists of 17 residues. The V and J ends lost 3 bases and 6 bases, in that order; junction bases with no gene match: 14. Germline loops: CDR1 LNHDA, CDR2 SQIVND (reference sequence). Here the CDR3 reads CASSINRGQATSQPQHF. The CDR3 DNA reads TGTGCCAGTAGTATCAACAGGGGCCAAGCGACAAGTCAGCCCCAGCATTTT.

This chain uses TRBV18 with TRBJ2-1; D possibly corresponds to TRBD2 (5 bases). CDR3 length: 17 amino acids. Germline V gene data show CDR1 as KGHSH and CDR2 as LQKENI. Trimming removed 3 bases at V and 1 base at J, with 16 bases between. The CDR3 sequence is CASSPDFLDVSYNEQFF. CDR3 bases: TGTGCCAGCTCACCGGACTTCTTAGATGTTTCCTACAATGAGCAGTTCTTC.

The chain uses TRBV11-3 and TRBJ2-3; 7 bases are shared with TRBD2. Germline-derived CDR1 and CDR2 are SGHNT and YENEEA. V lost 5 bases and J lost 8; bases outside the gene matches: 16. The CDR3 has 16 amino acids. CDR3 loop: CASSPRREAGEGTQYF. The CDR3 DNA follows: TGTGCCAGCAGCCCCCGTCGAGAGGCGGGGGAAGGTACGCAGTATTTT.

This clone was seen only once. The chain couples TRBV7-2 to TRBJ2-3; 8 bases agree with TRBD1. Germline V gene data show CDR1 as SGHTA and CDR2 as FQGNSA. The CDR3 is made up of 15 amino acids. V lost 6 bases to trimming and J lost 8 bases; unmatched junction nucleotides: 13. CDR3 amino acids: CASRQDRVLFGTQYF. In DNA, the CDR3 is TGTGCCAGCAGACAGGACAGGGTTTTGTTTGGTACGCAGTATTTT.

The chain has TRBV12-5 and TRBJ1-5; TRBD1 might be the D (5 bases). Germline assignment: CDR1 LGHNT and CDR2 FRNRAP. V lost 0 bases to trimming and J lost 9 bases, with 15 bases between them. The CDR3 consists of 15 residues. CDR3 in amino acids: CASGLVVRGRGPQHF. The CDR3 DNA follows: TGTGCTAGTGGTTTGGTAGTTCGGGGAAGGGGGCCCCAGCATTTT. Complete variable domain (other parts from reference TRBV12-5 and TRBJ1-5): DARVTQTPRHKVTEMGQEVTMRCQPILGHNTVFWYRQTMMQGLELLAYFRNRAPLDDSGMPKDRFSAEMPDATLATLKIQPSEPRDSAVYFCASGLVVRGRGPQHFGDGTRLSIL.

The V gene is TRBV18, the J gene TRBJ2-2; no clear D. Germline V gene sequence: CDR1 KGHSH, CDR2 LQKENI. The CDR3 contains 14 residues. Trimming stripped 3 bases from V and 1 base from J, with 6 bases between. The CDR3: CASSPLQNTGELFF. CDR3 sequence (DNA): TGTGCCAGCTCACCGTTGCAGAACACCGGGGAGCTGTTTTTT. The complete variable domain, with remaining parts taken from reference TRBV18 and TRBJ2-2, reads NAGVMQNPRHLVRRRGQEARLRCSPMKGHSHVYWYRQLPEEGLKFMVYLQKENIIDESGMPKERFSAEFPKEGPSILRIQQVVRGDSAAYFCASSPLQNTGELFFGEGSRLTVL.

This chain links TRBV20-1 with TRBJ1-2; D gene unclear. CDR1 and CDR2 from the germline V gene are DFQATT and SNEGSKA (reference sequence). With 6 bases removed from V and 7 bases from J, the gap between germline ends came to 12 bases. CDR3 length equals 11 residues. Here the CDR3 DNA reads TGCAGTGCCAAGAAAGTGATTGGCTACACCTTC. Protein: CSAKKVIGYTF.

The chain combines TRBV6-5 with TRBJ2-1; D ambiguous. Trimming pared 6 bases from V and 4 bases from J, leaving 10 bases between. CDR3 length: 13 amino acids. Germline loops: CDR1 MNHEY, CDR2 SVGAGI. The DNA for the CDR3 is TGTGCCAGCAGAATAGTCTTATACAATGAGCAGTTCTTC. It is translated as CASRIVLYNEQFF.

The chain links TRBV9 to TRBJ1-2; 7 nucleotides align to TRBD1. The CDR3 contains 14 residues. J gave up 7 bases and V 0 bases, and 6 bases lay outside the gene matches. Germline lookup yields CDR1 SGDLS and CDR2 YYNGEE. CDR3 loop: CASSVAGTDFGYTF. CDR3 bases: TGTGCCAGCAGCGTAGCCGGGACAGATTTTGGCTACACCTTC.

This sequence joins TRBV23-1 and TRBJ1-2; D gene unclear. TRBV23-1 is recorded as an ORF, its role being uncertain. The CDR3 runs to 19 residues. V lost 9 bases to trimming and J lost 4 bases, with 33 bases between them. The CDR3 DNA follows: TGCGCCAGGAGTAAGGGAATAGCTAAGGAGGTTCCAGAGAGCTATGGCTACACCTTC. Translating it yields CARSKGIAKEVPESYGYTF.

This rearrangement joins TRBV12-5 to TRBJ2-3; no definite D call. Trimming cost V 6 bases and J 0 bases, with 4 bases left between them. Germline V gene data show CDR1 as LGHNT and CDR2 as FRNRAP. The CDR3 length is 12 residues. This chain's CDR3 is CASGLSTDTQYF. The CDR3 nucleotides are TGTGCTAGTGGACTTAGCACAGATACGCAGTATTTT.

The chain has TRBV5-4 and TRBJ1-3, with 7 bases fitting TRBD1. This CDR3 comprises 16 residues. CDR1 SGHNT and CDR2 YYREEE come from the germline V gene (reference sequence). The V segment lost 4 bases and the J segment 0 bases; nucleotides outside the gene matches: 7. CDR3 DNA sequence: TGTGCCAGCAGCCGTAACAGGGGAGTCTCTGGAAACACCATATATTTT. This codes for CASSRNRGVSGNTIYF.

The chain employs TRBV6-5 and TRBJ2-7, with 8 bases lining up with TRBD1. The germline CDR1 and CDR2 sequences are MNHEY and SVGAGI. J lost 3 bases, V lost 10 bases, and 8 bases had no gene match. The CDR3 contains 13 residues. This CDR3 reads CATISGTGYEQYF. CDR3 bases: TGTGCCACTATCTCCGGGACAGGCTACGAGCAGTACTTC.

The rearrangement joins TRBV12-3 or TRBV12-4 to TRBJ1-5, with D uncertain. The CDR3 sequence is 12 residues long. Deletions cut 8 bases from V and 2 bases from J, with 7 bases between. The CDR3 bases are TGTGCCAGCGGCCTAGGCAATCAGCCCCAGCATTTT. This encodes CASGLGNQPQHF.

V usage is TRBV14 and J usage is TRBJ1-3; TRBD1 aligns across 7 bases. Germline V gene data show CDR1 as SGHDN and CDR2 as FVKESK. This CDR3 spans 13 amino acids. Trimming at V came to 8 bases and at J to 2 bases, leaving 3 bases not matched to a gene. CDR3 sequence: CASGTVTGNTIYF. Written as DNA, the CDR3 is TGTGCCAGCGGGACAGTCACTGGAAACACCATATATTTT. Drawing the rest from reference TRBV14 and TRBJ1-3, the complete variable domain is EAGVTQFPSHSVIEKGQTVTLRCDPISGHDNLYWYRRVMGKEIKFLLHFVKESKQDESGMPNNRFLAERTGGTYSTLKVQPAELEDSGVYFCASGTVTGNTIYFGEGSWLTVV.

The gene calls are TRBV28 and TRBJ1-2, with 7 bases lining up with TRBD1. The CDR3 sequence is 17 residues long. Germline V gives CDR1 MDHEN, CDR2 SYDVKM. Losses at the gene ends were 4 bases for V and 4 bases for J; bases not matched to a gene: 15. DNA of the CDR3: TGTGCCAGCAGTTCGGCCTATCAGACAGGGTCGGGCTATGGCTACACCTTC. This sequence encodes CASSSAYQTGSGYGYTF.

Comments on this clone: The same CDR3 also results from other DNA sequences found in this sample. V and J are TRBV11-2 and TRBJ2-1; tentatively, D is TRBD1 or TRBD2 (5 bases each). In germline, CDR1 is SGHAT, CDR2 FQNNGV. This CDR3 has 13 amino acids. V was pared by 5 bases and J by 2 bases, with 7 bases between. DNA for the CDR3: TGTGCCAGCAGCGAGGGGCCCTACAATGAGCAGTTCTTC. It specifies CASSEGPYNEQFF.

The chain is built from TRBV7-9 and TRBJ2-1, with TRBD2 matching over 10 bases. The V gene's germline CDR1 is SEHNR and CDR2 FQNEAQ (reference sequence). J lost 7 bases, V lost 5 bases, and 8 bases had no gene match. The CDR3 has 15 residues. The CDR3 region is CASSPGGAGGNEQFF. For the CDR3, the DNA is TGTGCCAGCAGCCCAGGTGGAGCGGGGGGGAATGAGCAGTTCTTC.

This chain joins TRBV4-2 and TRBJ1-5, with 8 bases fitting TRBD1. This CDR3 has 14 amino acids. From germline, CDR1 is LGHNA and CDR2 YNFKEQ. Unmatched junction bases numbered 1, after V lost 4 bases and J lost 2 bases. CDR3 sequence reads: CASSLGQGNQPQHF. Here the CDR3 DNA reads TGTGCCAGCAGCCTGGGACAGGGCAATCAGCCCCAGCATTTT.

The rearrangement links TRBV11-2 to TRBJ2-7; D gene uncertain. This CDR3 is built from 14 residues. V lost 1 base to trimming and J lost 4 bases, with 11 bases between them. The V gene's germline CDR1 is SGHAT and CDR2 FQNNGV. The CDR3: CASSLVYISYEQYF. The CDR3 DNA reads as TGTGCCAGCAGCTTAGTTTATATAAGTTACGAGCAGTACTTC.

This clone was counted a single time. The chain combines TRBV28 with TRBJ2-2, with D perhaps matching TRBD1 or TRBD2 (5 bases each). There are 16 residues in the CDR3. From germline, CDR1 is MDHEN and CDR2 SYDVKM. With 6 bases removed from V and 0 bases from J, the gap between germline ends came to 14 bases. CDR3 sequence reads: CASSPRGRANTGELFF. For the CDR3, the DNA is TGTGCCAGCAGCCCCCGGGGCCGCGCGAACACCGGGGAGCTGTTTTTT.

This chain connects TRBV4-2 to TRBJ2-5; D remains ambiguous. Germline-derived CDR1 and CDR2 are LGHNA and YNFKEQ. The V gene lost 4 bases and the J gene lost 0 bases, with 9 bases spanning the gap. This CDR3 has 14 amino acids. CDR3 DNA: TGTGCCAGCAGCCCGAACTCCCACCAAGAGACCCAGTACTTC. As protein: CASSPNSHQETQYF.

This chain links TRBV13 with TRBJ2-1; the D call may be TRBD1 or TRBD2 (6 bases each). Germline CDR1 PRHDT, CDR2 FYEKMQ (reference sequence). The CDR3 consists of 15 residues. V was clipped by 6 bases and J by 12 bases, with 24 bases between them. The chain's CDR3 is CASRPSEGGKVGQFF. The CDR3 nucleotides are TGTGCCAGCAGGCCATCGGAGGGGGGAAAGGTTGGGCAGTTCTTC.

The chain joins TRBV6-2 or TRBV6-3 to TRBJ2-3, with D perhaps matching TRBD2 (5 bases). V was clipped by 6 bases and J by 10 bases, with 14 bases between them. The CDR3 is made up of 12 amino acids. The germline gives CDR1 MNHEY, CDR2 SVGEGT. The CDR3 sequence: CASSHGPLAQYF. CDR3 DNA sequence: TGTGCCAGCAGCCACGGACCACTAGCGCAGTATTTT.